This T cell receptor beta chain was sequenced in a study of identical twins (dated by TCRdb to 2016 to 2017). About the investigation overall: The study deep-sequenced TCR alpha and beta repertoires from monozygotic twins, unrelated adults of various ages and cord blood to test whether fetal clonotypes persist. To rule out contamination, replicate twin experiments were performed at different times with different library preparation protocols. The full study reports these points: In beta out-of-frame sequences, excess twin sharing was weaker, because having fewer shared sequences lowered the signal-to-noise ratio. Zero-insertion analyses could be partly confounded by invariant T cells such as MAIT and iNKT, though diverse VJ usage argued against such confounding for most clonotypes. Recombination models systematically underestimated out-of-frame TCR alpha sharing in monozygotic twins but agreed with sharing between unrelated individuals. Fewer insertions were carried by abundant cord blood beta clonotypes, a similar but weaker trend appeared in young adult naive repertoires, and no such trend appeared in memory repertoires. Because the same donors could not be followed over many years, the conclusions depended on cross-sectional statistical analysis. Compared with coincidental sharing between unrelated individuals, out-of-frame TCR alpha sequences shared between twins had an excess of sequences with low generation probability.

Reading the germline V gene gives CDR1 MRHNA and CDR2 SNTAGT. From the cysteine through the phenylalanine, the CDR3 covers 13 amino acids. The entry retains the CDR3 DNA only, 39 bases that are in frame from base 1. Trimming takes 8 bases from V and 2 bases from J, and the germline ends sit 9 bases apart. This clonotype has at least ten counts. Its specific antigen is unknown. Base qualities are not provided; no much larger clone lies one nucleotide away. Every donor in the study was a healthy Caucasian. The study also sequenced three unrelated non-twin adults: a male aged 18 to 30, a male aged 50 to 60 and a female aged 50 to 60. Miltenyi CD45RO+ enrichment and human naive T-cell isolation kits were used to isolate memory (CD45RO+) and naive T cells from PBMC. The method behind the library was 5' RACE. The reads were generated on an Illumina HiSeq 2000. Template switching added a universal primer binding site, and the final cDNA carried a unique molecular identifier that allowed TCR cDNA molecules to be counted accurately. First-strand cDNA for TCR alpha and beta chains was synthesized from specific primers in the conserved constant-segment region. To control for contamination, every cDNA library was double barcoded, receiving both a SMART-Mk sample barcode and Illumina barcodes. Two successive PCR steps introduced TruSeq adapter sequences along with Illumina sample barcodes. TCR alpha and beta cDNA libraries were sequenced on the Illumina HiSeq platform with custom primers. The paper's data handling went like this. Raw reads were processed with MiGEC to extract unique molecular identifiers, and MiXCR was used to determine CDR3 positions. For each individual, recombination models were inferred using an EM algorithm with the repgenHMM and IGoR tools. The analysis of shared clonotypes was done with the tcR package in R, with sharing normalized by the product of cloneset sizes. To study raw recombination without the effects of thymic and clonal selection, out-of-frame nonproductive sequences were analyzed. TCRdb reprocessing: public reads trimmed at Q25 with fastp, clones called with MiXCR, in-frame beta chains kept. Identical CDR3 protein sequences are pooled into one entry, listed with their most common genes and DNA. These V and J calls rely on TCRdb rather than the paper's analysis. The sample table holds roughly 690,000 distinct CDR3 sequences, of which approximately 6.1% were seen once. Roughly 1.8% of the sample lies in the top ten.

The V gene is TRBV6-4 and the J gene is TRBJ2-2, and possibly TRBD1, on 6 matching bases. The sequencing sample was made of naive T cells sorted from blood. Read against the paper, the sample's cell subset or site label means: cells isolated with a human naive T-cell isolation kit. This clonotype originated in a man aged 18 to 30 in good health. This receptor carries the CDR3 CASGDINTGELFF. The DNA is TGTGCCAGCGGGGACATCAACACCGGGGAGCTGTTTTTT.